The entry below gives a single T cell receptor (beta chain) sequence along with its context. Its cognate antigen is unknown. These data originate in a study of regulatory T cells in long-lasting Graves disease. Study-level findings and limits: The TCR repertoire of persistent Graves' patients was less diverse than that of newly diagnosed ones. Comparison showed that persistent patients shared more public clonotypes (roughly 2,500) than new patients (966).

Stated time point: newly diagnosed GD, antithyroid drugs for less than 3 months. The TCR library was made from RNA that had been extracted from PBMCs in TRIzol. Both iRepertoire HTBI primers and Arm-PCR of CDR3 regions were used to build the TCR beta libraries. As originally analysed: The study identified 55 to 80 TRBV and 13 to 15 TRBJ segments across samples. TCRdb re-analysed the multiplex PCR reads in MiXCR, keeping a single row per CDR3 protein. These V and J calls rely on TCRdb rather than the paper's analysis. The profile shows about 460,000 distinct CDR3 sequences, 12% to 15% of them singletons. These same data were also listed under a study on T cells in Graves' hyperthyroidism and ophthalmopathy. As that report states: Diagnoses were made from clinical symptoms, serum measures (thyroxine and TRAb), thyroid ultrasound and orbital computed tomography.

This specimen consisted of peripheral blood mononuclear cells (PBMCs), obtained at new diagnosis, from a patient treated with antithyroid drugs. The sequence was collected from a woman between 50 and 59 years old with Graves disease.

The CDR3 DNA reads TGTGCCAGCAGCCACAGGACTAGCCGGCCGGAGACCCAGTACTTC. Its translation is CASSHRTSRPETQYF. The chain carries TRBV13 and TRBJ2-5; 8 positions agree with TRBD2. V was pared by 5 bases and J by 5 bases, with 10 bases of the junction left unmatched. Germline CDR1 is PRHDT and CDR2 is FYEKMQ (reference sequence). The CDR3 length is 15 residues.